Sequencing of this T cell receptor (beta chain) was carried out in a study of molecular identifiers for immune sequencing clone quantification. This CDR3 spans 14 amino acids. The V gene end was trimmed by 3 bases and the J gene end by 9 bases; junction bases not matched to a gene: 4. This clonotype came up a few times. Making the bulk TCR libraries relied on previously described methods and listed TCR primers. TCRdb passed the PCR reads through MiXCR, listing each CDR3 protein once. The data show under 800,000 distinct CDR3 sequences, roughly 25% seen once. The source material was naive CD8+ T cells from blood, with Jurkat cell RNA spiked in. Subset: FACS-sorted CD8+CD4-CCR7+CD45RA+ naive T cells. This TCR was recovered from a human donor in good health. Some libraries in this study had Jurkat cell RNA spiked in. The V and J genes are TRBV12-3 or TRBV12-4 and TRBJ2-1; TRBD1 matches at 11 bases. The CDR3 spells CASSLDRGLVEQFF. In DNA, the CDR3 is TGTGCCAGCAGTTTGGACAGGGGGCTTGTTGAGCAGTTCTTC.